The clone carrying this TCR beta chain has only one observation. Its antigen is currently unknown. Several immunoSEQ plates held equal portions of the genomic DNA taken from each subset. TCRdb's table, derived via immunoSEQ multiplex PCR, lists solely in-frame clones and lacks some. Of 700,000 or so clones listed, 60% to 80% are singletons. The data are from a study of shared clonotypes between healthy human individuals. V was pared by 3 bases and J by 0 bases, with 10 bases between. Germline V CDR1 and CDR2: MGHDK, SYGVNS. There are 15 residues in the CDR3. Study-wide results and caveats: Clonotype sharing among donors was thought likely to change with sequencing depth.

The TCR originated in a woman in her twenties or thirties in good health. Material: memory CD4+ T cells sorted from blood. Regarding subset: CD45RA-negative fraction. The J gene is TRBJ2-3, the V gene TRBV25-1; tentatively, D is TRBD2 (5 bases). The CDR3 sequence: CASSDNKRSTDTQYF. The DNA for the CDR3 is TGTGCCAGCAGTGACAATAAGCGGAGCACAGATACGCAGTATTTT. Complete variable domain (other parts from reference TRBV25-1 and TRBJ2-3): EADIYQTPRYLVIGTGKKITLECSQTMGHDKMYWYQQDPGMELHLIHYSYGVNSTEKGDLSSESTVSRIRTEHFPLTLESARPSHTSQYLCASSDNKRSTDTQYFGPGTRLTVL.